The entry that follows covers one TCR beta chain sequence. The antigen remains undetermined. Gene names are mouse gene names. The CDR3 is cut off 1 residue early in the read; its end comes from the germline J gene. CDR3 length equals 14 residues. Germline V gene sequence: CDR1 KGHTA, CDR2 FQNQQP. The repertoire was sequenced with immunoSEQ multiplex PCR; TCRdb's copy has only in-frame clones and lacks some. This table has approximately 8,800 clones, around 33% appearing once. These data come from a study of tissue T cells after allogeneic stem cell transplantation. Study-level results: Anatomically similar tissues had similar TCR repertoires within each patient. Some tissue clones might be persisting host cells; their alloreactivity or antigen specificity was not determined.

Indicated time point: mouse harvest day 14 after allogeneic transplant. Each mouse received 10^7 T-cell-depleted marrow cells plus 10^6 splenic CD5+ T cells by tail vein. Tissues came from B6→BALB/c major-mismatch GVHD mice at day 7 or 14. Sequenced input: skin. This chain joins TRBV23 and TRBJ2-5. This sequence originates from a female BALB/c mouse given C57BL/6 T cells with graft-versus-host disease after an allogeneic hematopoietic cell transplant. CDR3 bases read: TGCTCCAGCAGTCCTCGGCAGATCCAAGACACCCAGTAC. It codes for CSSSPRQIQDTQY. The whole CDR3 sequence is CSSSPRQIQDTQYF.